This T cell receptor (beta chain) is drawn from a study of T cell responses to AZD1222 COVID-19 vaccine. Study results and caveats: In the spike-specific TCR repertoire, nearly half reportedly target unmutated variant regions. Seropositivity was recorded at baseline in only a handful of AZD1222 recipients.

Libraries were prepared by immunoSEQ multiplex PCR; TCRdb keeps only in-frame clonotypes and omits some of them. The sample lists about 150,000 clones, 85% to 90% seen once, with just over 9% in the top ten. The V end was cut by 6 bases, the J end by 4 bases, with 10 bases between. This CDR3 has 12 residues. As concerns this clone: Its specificity is unknown.

The genes are TRBV12-3 or TRBV12-4 and TRBJ2-7; D is uncertain. The source material was peripheral blood, sampled 28 days after the second AZD1222 dose. This TCR was sampled from an adult who received the AZD1222 COVID-19 vaccine. The chain's CDR3 is CASSTTRYEQYF. The CDR3 DNA reads TGTGCCAGCAGCACGACACGATACGAGCAGTACTTC.